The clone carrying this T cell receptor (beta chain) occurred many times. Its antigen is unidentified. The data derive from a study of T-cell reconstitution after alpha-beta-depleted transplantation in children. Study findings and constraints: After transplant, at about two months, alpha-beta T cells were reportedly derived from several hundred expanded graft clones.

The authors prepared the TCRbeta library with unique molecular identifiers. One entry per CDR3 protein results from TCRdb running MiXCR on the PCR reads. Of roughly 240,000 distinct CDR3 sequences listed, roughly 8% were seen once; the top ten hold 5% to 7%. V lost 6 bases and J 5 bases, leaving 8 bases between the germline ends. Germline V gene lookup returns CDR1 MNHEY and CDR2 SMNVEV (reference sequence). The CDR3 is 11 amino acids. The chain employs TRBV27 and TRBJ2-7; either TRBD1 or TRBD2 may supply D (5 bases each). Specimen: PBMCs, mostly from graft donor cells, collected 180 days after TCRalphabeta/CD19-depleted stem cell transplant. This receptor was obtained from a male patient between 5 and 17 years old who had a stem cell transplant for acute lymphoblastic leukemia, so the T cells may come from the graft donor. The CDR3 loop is CASRGRDEQYF. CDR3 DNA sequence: TGTGCCAGCAGGGGGCGGGACGAGCAGTACTTC.